The 18 T cell receptor beta chains in this list originate from one sample, sequenced in a study of T cell changes during pregnancy in multiple sclerosis. Clones were sequenced by immunoSEQ multiplex PCR, and TCRdb holds only the in-frame ones, with some missing. The table records around 47,000 clones, around 93% of them present only once. Sequences were derived from CD8+ T cells from peripheral blood mononuclear cells, sampled in the first trimester of pregnancy. All receptors come from a female donor with multiple sclerosis, enrolled in a pregnancy study.

Points on this clone: This CDR3 is also generated by other DNA sequences in the sample. The chain is built from TRBV27 and TRBJ1-5; a possible D gene is TRBD1 (6 bases). V was pared by 2 bases and J by 0 bases, with 8 bases between. The CDR3 totals 15 residues. Germline CDR1 is MNHEY and CDR2 is SMNVEV (reference sequence). CDR3 nucleotide sequence: TGTGCCAGCAGTTTAGGGGGCTATAGCAATCAGCCCCAGCATTTT. This gives the protein CASSLGGYSNQPQHF.

This chain connects TRBV27 to TRBJ2-7; D possibly corresponds to TRBD1 (6 bases). V was trimmed by 5 bases and J by 3 bases, leaving 17 bases between them. Per the germline V gene, CDR1 is MNHEY and CDR2 is SMNVEV (reference sequence). The CDR3 is 15 amino acids. Here the CDR3 reads CASSAVGAYIYEQYF. Here the CDR3 DNA reads TGTGCCAGCAGTGCGGTGGGGGCCTACATCTACGAGCAGTACTTC.

The gene calls are TRBV27 and TRBJ1-2; 7 bases are shared with TRBD1. V lost 4 bases to trimming and J lost 3 bases; unmatched junction nucleotides: 2. This CDR3 spans 13 amino acids. Germline V gives CDR1 MNHEY, CDR2 SMNVEV (reference sequence). The CDR3 is CASSYGTDYGYTF. The CDR3 bases are TGTGCCAGCAGTTATGGGACAGACTATGGCTACACCTTC.

This sequence joins TRBV5-1 and TRBJ2-3; 14 bases agree with TRBD2. The J segment lost 5 bases and the V segment lost 2 bases, leaving 7 bases of the junction unmatched. The CDR3 loop spans 17 amino acids. Germline V lookup: CDR1 SGHRS, CDR2 YFSETQ. CDR3 residues: CASSLEPGLAGVDTQYF. The CDR3 DNA reads TGCGCCAGCAGCTTAGAACCGGGACTAGCGGGGGTAGATACGCAGTATTTT.

CDR3 protein: CASSLGDRREAFF. The CDR3 nucleotides read TGTGCCAGCAGCTTAGGGGACAGACGAGAAGCTTTCTTT. J is TRBJ1-1 and V is TRBV7-6, with 7 bases fitting TRBD1. Trimming cost V 1 base and J 8 bases; bases outside gene matches: 4. The CDR3 totals 13 residues. Germline assignment: CDR1 SGHVS and CDR2 FNYEAQ.

This clone was counted a few times. This sequence joins TRBV9 and TRBJ1-2, with 8 nucleotides matching TRBD1. Germline V gene sequence: CDR1 SGDLS, CDR2 YYNGEE. V trimming: 3 bases; J trimming: 3 bases; junction bases outside the gene matches: 7. The CDR3 has 15 amino acids. The CDR3 protein is CASSARQGWDYGYTF. The DNA for the CDR3 is TGTGCCAGCAGCGCGAGACAGGGGTGGGACTATGGCTACACCTTC.

The chain links TRBV5-1 to TRBJ1-2; D unresolved. CDR1 is SGHRS, CDR2 YFSETQ, per germline. Trimming took off 4 bases at V and 2 bases at J, with 6 bases between the two ends. The CDR3 is made up of 12 amino acids. DNA for the CDR3: TGCGCCAGCAGCGCGGGGAACTATGGCTACACCTTC. As protein: CASSAGNYGYTF.

This chain joins TRBV27 and TRBJ1-1; D remains unclear. The CDR3 is 15 amino acids. Trimming removed 0 bases at V and 4 bases at J, with 12 bases between. The V gene's germline CDR1 is MNHEY and CDR2 SMNVEV (reference sequence). CDR3 sequence (DNA): TGTGCCAGCAGTTTATCGAAAGGAGGATCCACTGAAGCTTTCTTT. Amino acids: CASSLSKGGSTEAFF.

This chain uses TRBV4-1 with TRBJ2-1, with 10 bases fitting TRBD1. The CDR3 is 17 residues long. The V gene end was trimmed by 0 bases and the J gene end by 3 bases; junction bases not matched to a gene: 5. Germline CDR1 MGHRA, CDR2 YSYEKL. The CDR3 loop is CASSQDLRTGGYNEQFF. Here the CDR3 DNA reads TGCGCCAGCAGCCAAGATTTGCGGACAGGGGGCTACAATGAGCAGTTCTTC.

The chain joins TRBV11-2 to TRBJ2-7, with unresolved D. This CDR3 contains 15 residues. Germline V CDR1 and CDR2: SGHAT, FQNNGV. V dropped 0 bases and J dropped 5 bases, with 14 bases sitting between them. The CDR3 loop is CASSLEPQDTDEQYF. The DNA for the CDR3 is TGTGCCAGCAGCTTAGAACCCCAGGATACCGACGAGCAGTACTTC.

The J gene is TRBJ1-1, the V gene TRBV11-1; no definite D call. CDR1 and CDR2 from the germline V gene are SGHAT and FQDESV (reference sequence). The CDR3 runs to 15 residues. V was shortened by 1 base and J by 0 bases, with 9 bases between the two germline ends. The CDR3 DNA follows: TGTGCCAGCAGCTTAGGGAGACGGATGAACACTGAAGCTTTCTTT. This sequence encodes CASSLGRRMNTEAFF.

A single count supports this clone. This chain connects TRBV10-2 to TRBJ2-1; D unclear. The V end lost 3 bases, the J end lost 3 bases, and 12 bases lay between the germline ends. CDR1 WSHSY and CDR2 SAAADI come from the germline V gene. This CDR3 has 15 residues. The CDR3 DNA follows: TGCGCCAGCAGTGAAGAGGTTAGATTCTACAATGAGCAGTTCTTC. It codes for CASSEEVRFYNEQFF.

The rearrangement uses TRBV27 and TRBJ2-7; D gene uncertain. Deletions cut 3 bases from V and 6 bases from J, with 6 bases between. Per the germline V gene, CDR1 is MNHEY and CDR2 is SMNVEV (reference sequence). The CDR3 runs 11 residues. CDR3 sequence (DNA): TGTGCCAGCAGTTTTGGTAGCGAGCAGTACTTC. This sequence encodes CASSFGSEQYF.

The chain joins TRBV27 to TRBJ2-5; unclear D gene. Germline CDR1 MNHEY, CDR2 SMNVEV (reference sequence). The CDR3 runs to 16 residues. V was clipped by 5 bases and J by 2 bases, with 18 bases between them. CDR3 sequence reads: CASSPPGMTLQETQYF. In DNA, the CDR3 is TGTGCCAGCAGTCCCCCGGGTATGACTTTACAAGAGACCCAGTACTTC.

The rearrangement joins TRBV5-4 to TRBJ1-2, with TRBD1 matching over 8 bases. The CDR3 loop spans 15 amino acids. CDR1 and CDR2 from the germline V gene are SGHNT and YYREEE (reference sequence). V dropped 5 bases and J dropped 3; count of bases not matched to a gene: 9. CDR3: CASREMRQGYYGYTF. The CDR3 DNA reads as TGTGCCAGCAGGGAGATGAGACAGGGGTACTATGGCTACACCTTC.

This clone appeared a single time. This rearrangement joins TRBV7-8 to TRBJ1-2; no firm D call. CDR1 SGHVS and CDR2 FQNEAQ come from the germline V gene. The germline V and J ends were trimmed by 5 bases and 6 bases, with 13 bases remaining between them. The CDR3 contains 13 residues. Written as DNA, the CDR3 is TGTGCCAGCAGCCCCGGGGTAGGGAATGGCTACACCTTC. Protein: CASSPGVGNGYTF.

The rearrangement joins TRBV29-1 to TRBJ2-3; D not certain. The CDR3 has 14 amino acids. Trimming cost V 2 bases and J 1 base, with 10 bases left between them. The germline V gene encodes CDR1 SQVTM and CDR2 ANQGSEA. CDR3 coding DNA: TGCAGCGTTGAACATCAGTCAGGCACAGATACGCAGTATTTT. This gives the protein CSVEHQSGTDTQYF.

The gene calls are TRBV28 and TRBJ2-7; D possibly corresponds to TRBD2 (5 bases). This CDR3 comprises 14 residues. Deletions cut 10 bases from V and 0 bases from J, with 16 bases between. Per the germline V gene, CDR1 is MDHEN and CDR2 is SYDVKM. In DNA, the CDR3 is TGTGCCACCGAAACCGGGATAACCTCCTACGAGCAGTACTTC. Translation gives CATETGITSYEQYF. The full variable domain, with the rest looked up from reference TRBV28 and TRBJ2-7, is DVKVTQSSRYLVKRTGEKVFLECVQDMDHENMFWYRQDPGLGLRLIYFSYDVKMKEKGDIPEGYSVSREKKERFSLILESASTNQTSMYLCATETGITSYEQYFGPGTRLTVT.